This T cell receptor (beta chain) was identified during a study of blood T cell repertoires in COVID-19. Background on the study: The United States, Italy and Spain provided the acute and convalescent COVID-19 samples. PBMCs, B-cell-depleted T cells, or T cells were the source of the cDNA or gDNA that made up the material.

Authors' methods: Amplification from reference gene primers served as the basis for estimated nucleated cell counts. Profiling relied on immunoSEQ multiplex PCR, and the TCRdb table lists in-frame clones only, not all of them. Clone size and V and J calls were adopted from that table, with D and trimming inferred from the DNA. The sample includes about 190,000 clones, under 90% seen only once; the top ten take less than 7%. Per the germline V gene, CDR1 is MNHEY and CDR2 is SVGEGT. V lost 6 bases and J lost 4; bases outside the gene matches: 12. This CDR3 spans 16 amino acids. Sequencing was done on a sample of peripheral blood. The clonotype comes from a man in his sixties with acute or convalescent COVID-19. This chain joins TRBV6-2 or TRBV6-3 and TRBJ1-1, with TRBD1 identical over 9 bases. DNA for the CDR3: TGTGCCAGCAGCCACCGGGACAGGGCGGTGGGCACTGAAGCTTTCTTT. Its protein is CASSHRDRAVGTEAFF.